The rows below give T cell receptor beta chains drawn from one sample of a study of radiotherapy plus CTLA-4 blockade in lung cancer. Data came from immunoSEQ multiplex PCR; TCRdb stores just in-frame clones and leaves some out. The sample lists about 40,000 clones, 70% to 80% seen once, with just over 9.5% in the top ten. The sequences come from peripheral blood, collected from a patient treated with radiotherapy plus ipilimumab. These receptors came from a human donor with non-small cell lung cancer who had stable disease on radiotherapy plus ipilimumab. Both conserved end residues are part of each CDR3. A D gene is named only where the DNA matches it firmly. For some rows the clone size is stated as once, few or many, or as a class when expanded; others skip it.

>.|TRBJ1-2|TRBV11-3|TRBD1
TGTGCCAGCAGCACAACCTCCGGGACAGGGCTGAGCTATGGCTACACCTTC
CASSTTSGTGLSYGYTF
>.|TRBJ1-3|TRBV11-3|.
TGTGCCAGCAGCTCGGGGGGAACTGGAAACACCATATATTTT
CASSSGGTGNTIYF
>once|TRBJ1-2|TRBV9|TRBD1
TGTGCCAGCAGCGTAAGCCGGACAGGGGGCGAAGTCTACGGCTACACCTTC
CASSVSRTGGEVYGYTF
>.|TRBJ2-7|TRBV2|.
TGTGCCAGCAGCTACAGCTTCTACGAGCAGTACTTC
CASSYSFYEQYF
>.|TRBJ2-7|TRBV11-2|.
TGTGCCAGCAGCTTGGGCTTTCAGTACTACGAGCAGTACTTC
CASSLGFQYYEQYF
>once|TRBJ1-4|TRBV5-8|.
TGTGCCAGCAGCTTGCGGGGGACTCTGGGGGAAAAACTGTTTTTT
CASSLRGTLGEKLFF
>.|TRBJ2-7|TRBV6-1|.
TGTGCCAGCACTAGGGGCGACGAGCAGTACTTC
CASTRGDEQYF
>.|TRBJ2-1|TRBV6-1|TRBD1
TGTGCCAGCAGTGAACCCGGGACAGGGCCTAACGCGGGGCAGTTCTTC
CASSEPGTGPNAGQFF
>.|TRBJ1-5|TRBV7-2|.
TGTGCCAGCAGCTTAGGCGCAAAGCAGCCCCAGCATTTT
CASSLGAKQPQHF
>.|TRBJ1-2|TRBV29-1|.
TGCAGCGCCGAAGGTGCAGGCCGAGGCTACACCTTC
CSAEGAGRGYTF
>.|TRBJ2-6|TRBV11-3|.
TGTGCCAGCAGCTTCGGGGGATCTGGGGCCAACGTCCTGACTTTC
CASSFGGSGANVLTF
>.|TRBJ2-3|TRBV13|TRBD2
TGTGCCAGCAGCCCACCTAGCGGGGGGGCACATACGCAGTATTTT
CASSPPSGGAHTQYF
>few|TRBJ1-5|TRBV5-1|TRBD1
TGCGCCAGCAGTTCTACAGGGGGCAGTCAGCCCCAGCATTTT
CASSSTGGSQPQHF
>.|TRBJ1-6|TRBV27|.
TGTGCCACCTCAAGAAACTCGATCCGATATTCACCCCTCCACTTT
CATSRNSIRYSPLHF